This TCR beta chain is drawn from a study of metastatic and nonmetastatic thyroid tumors. Study-wide points: Malignant tumors reportedly showed significantly higher TCR beta diversity than benign nodules in both blood and tumor.

V was pared by 4 bases and J by 5 bases, with 4 bases of the junction left unmatched. The CDR3 sequence is 13 residues long. Per the original methods: Variation in CDR3 across clinicopathological groups served as the basis for constructing a distant-metastasis classifier in papillary thyroid cancer. TCRdb re-analyzed the PCR reads through MiXCR. The V and J calls and clone size are TCRdb's, not the authors'. This table has some 30,000 clones, 3.5% to 5% appearing once. None of the patients had undergone any treatment ahead of thyroid surgery. This clone has more than one count but fewer than ten. The antigen is not known.

V and J are TRBV12-3 or TRBV12-4 and TRBJ2-7, with 8 bases matching TRBD1. The sequenced sample was blood. This TCR derives from a female donor with papillary thyroid cancer or a benign thyroid nodule (not recorded which). Some clones in this sample may be carry-over from other donors' samples. Here the CDR3 DNA reads TGTGCCAGCAGTTCGATACAGGGGGACGAGCAGTACTTC. It encodes CASSSIQGDEQYF.